The subject of this entry is one TCR beta chain. The CDR3 contains 13 residues. The V end was cut by 4 bases, the J end by 7 bases, with 14 bases between. CDR1 and CDR2 from the germline V gene are GTSNPN and SVGIG (reference sequence). The entry originates in a study of blood T cell repertoires in COVID-19. As for the study in general: In each case, the material was cDNA or gDNA derived from T cells, B-cell-depleted T cells, or PBMCs.

Assay used: immunoSEQ multiplex PCR; TCRdb lists only in-frame clones, some missing. This table has around 280,000 clones, around 87% appearing once. The receptor comes from a woman aged 45 to 65 who had recovered from COVID-19. The sequencing sample was made of peripheral blood. The chain combines TRBV30 with TRBJ2-4; D might be TRBD2 (5 bases). DNA for the CDR3: TGTGCCTGGACCCCCCCGGACTGGAACATTCAGTACTTC. This sequence encodes CAWTPPDWNIQYF.